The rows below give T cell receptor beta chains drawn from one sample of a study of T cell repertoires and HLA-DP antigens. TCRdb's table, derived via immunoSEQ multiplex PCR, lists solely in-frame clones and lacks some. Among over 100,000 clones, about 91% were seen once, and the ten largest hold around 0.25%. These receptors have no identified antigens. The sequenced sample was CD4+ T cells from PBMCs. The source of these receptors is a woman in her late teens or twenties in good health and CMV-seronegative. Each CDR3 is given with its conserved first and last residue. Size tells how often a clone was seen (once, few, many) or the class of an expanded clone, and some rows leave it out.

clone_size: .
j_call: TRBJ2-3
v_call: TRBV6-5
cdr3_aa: CAGRTSEGGDTQYF

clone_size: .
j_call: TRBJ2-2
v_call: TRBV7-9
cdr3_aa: CASSATFYRTSNTGELFF

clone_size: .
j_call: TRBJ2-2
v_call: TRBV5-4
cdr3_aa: CASSPMDRGRNTGELFF

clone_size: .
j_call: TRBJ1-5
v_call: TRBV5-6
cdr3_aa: CASSLGFALNSNQPQHF

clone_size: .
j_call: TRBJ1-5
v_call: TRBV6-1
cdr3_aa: CASSEGFGRAVRQPQHF

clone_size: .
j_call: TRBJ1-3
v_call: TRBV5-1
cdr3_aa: CASRQAITGAASGNTIYF

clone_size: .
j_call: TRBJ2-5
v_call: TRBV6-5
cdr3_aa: CASSYIRQETQYF

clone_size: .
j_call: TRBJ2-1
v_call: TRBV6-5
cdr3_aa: CASSNPGGNEQFF

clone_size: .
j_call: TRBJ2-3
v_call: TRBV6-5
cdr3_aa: CASTSARTDTQYF

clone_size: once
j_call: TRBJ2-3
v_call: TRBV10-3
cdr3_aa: CAIMRDRGGADTQYF

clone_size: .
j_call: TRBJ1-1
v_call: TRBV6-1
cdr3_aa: CASSPGDRLNTEAFF

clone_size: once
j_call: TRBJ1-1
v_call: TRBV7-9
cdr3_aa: CASTRKPGNTEAFF

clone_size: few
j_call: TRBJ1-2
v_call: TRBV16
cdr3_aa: CASSQHQGIRYTF

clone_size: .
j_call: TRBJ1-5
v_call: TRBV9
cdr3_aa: CASSVEIGRPQHF

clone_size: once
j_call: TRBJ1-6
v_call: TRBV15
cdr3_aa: CATSRDMIGGRTPLHF

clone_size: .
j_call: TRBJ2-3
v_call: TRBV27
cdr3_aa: CASSFRPSGGPSDTQYF

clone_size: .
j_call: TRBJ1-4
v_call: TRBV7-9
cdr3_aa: CASSLGDEKLFF

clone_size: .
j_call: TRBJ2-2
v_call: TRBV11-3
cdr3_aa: CASSLGSLNAGELFF

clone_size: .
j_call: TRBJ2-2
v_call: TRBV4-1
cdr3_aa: CASSQDWGANTGELFF

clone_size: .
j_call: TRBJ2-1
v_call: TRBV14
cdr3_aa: CASSPSGGSYNEQFF

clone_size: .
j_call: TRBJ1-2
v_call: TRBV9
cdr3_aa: CASSITGAGGYTF

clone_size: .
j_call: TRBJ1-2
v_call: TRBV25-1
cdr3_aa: CASRTTGGGGGYTF

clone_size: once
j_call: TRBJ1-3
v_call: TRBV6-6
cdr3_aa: CASSSGTFSGNTIYF

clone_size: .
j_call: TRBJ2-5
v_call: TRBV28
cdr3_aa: CASSPRRQRSYF

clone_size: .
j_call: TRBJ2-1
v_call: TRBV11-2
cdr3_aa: CASSLGRSGVRTHEQFF

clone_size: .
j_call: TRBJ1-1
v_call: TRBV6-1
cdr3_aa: CASFLTLGFSEAFF

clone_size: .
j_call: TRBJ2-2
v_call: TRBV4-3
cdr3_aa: CASSQDSDRVVPGELFF